The rows below give T cell receptor beta chains drawn from one sample of a study of T-cell memory formation after mild COVID-19. TCRdb called the 5' RACE reads again in MiXCR, with one record for every CDR3 protein. The data show some 410,000 distinct CDR3 sequences, with about a quarter seen just once and approximately 14% held by the top ten. The sequenced sample consisted of PBMCs or a T cell subset sorted from them (not recorded which). These receptor sequences come from an adult woman who had mild COVID-19 (a few samples of this study predate the infection). Cell type and time point are not known. Each CDR3 is given with its conserved first and last residue. A D gene is named only where the DNA matches it firmly. Not all rows give a size; the values are once, few, many and, for expanded clones, a class.

>TRBV11-3|-|TRBJ2-7|-
TGTGCCAGCAGCTTACGCGGGGGCCAACTCTACGAGCAGTACTTC
CASSLRGGQLYEQYF
>TRBV6-6|TRBD2|TRBJ2-3|few
TGTGCCAGCAGTTCACTAGCGGGGACTAGCACAGATACGCAGTATTTT
CASSSLAGTSTDTQYF
>TRBV6-5|-|TRBJ1-1|-
TGTGCCAGCAGTTACTCCCTGGGGAACGAAGCTTTCTTT
CASSYSLGNEAFF
>TRBV5-1|-|TRBJ2-7|-
TGCGCCAGCAGCCAGTTCCGGGACAACTACGAGCAGTACTTC
CASSQFRDNYEQYF
>TRBV27|-|TRBJ1-4|few
TGTGCCAGCAGTTTCTATCGGTTTAATGAAAAACTGTTTTTT
CASSFYRFNEKLFF
>TRBV12-3/TRBV12-4|-|TRBJ2-5|once
TGTGCCAGCAGTTTTAGCAGGGGCTCAGGGGAGACCCAGTACTTC
CASSFSRGSGETQYF
>TRBV12-3/TRBV12-4|-|TRBJ2-1|few
TGTGCCAGCAGCCCCCCGGGGGATAGCTCCTACAATGAGCAGTTCTTC
CASSPPGDSSYNEQFF
>TRBV6-5|TRBD1|TRBJ2-1|few
TGTGCCAGCAGCATCCAGGGGGTCGGCGAGCAGTTCTTC
CASSIQGVGEQFF
>TRBV7-7|TRBD2|TRBJ2-5|few
TGTGCTACAAGCCCGTGGGGGGGTCAAGAGACCCAGTACTTC
CATSPWGGQETQYF
>TRBV7-2|TRBD1|TRBJ1-2|few
TGTGCCAGCAGCTTACAGACAGGGGGCATCTATGGCTACACCTTC
CASSLQTGGIYGYTF
>TRBV20-1|-|TRBJ1-1|few
TGCAGTGCAACCGACAGTGGCGCTTTCTTT
CSATDSGAFF
>TRBV20-1|TRBD1|TRBJ1-5|few
TGCAGTGCTAGAGCTACCGGGACAGGGGGCCACCAGCCCCAGCATTTT
CSARATGTGGHQPQHF
>TRBV3-1|-|TRBJ2-3|-
TGTGCCAGCAGCCAGGTTCAGGGCTTAGATACGCAGTATTTT
CASSQVQGLDTQYF
>TRBV4-1|-|TRBJ1-6|-
TGCGCCAGCAGCCAAGATCAGTCAGGGCCCGGTTCACCCCTCCACTTT
CASSQDQSGPGSPLHF
>TRBV5-1|-|TRBJ1-1|few
TGCGCCAGCGCGAAGGGGGACACTGAAGCTTTCTTT
CASAKGDTEAFF
>TRBV5-1|TRBD1|TRBJ2-2|few
TGCGCCAGCAGCTTACAGGGGGCCGACACCGGGGAGCTGTTTTTT
CASSLQGADTGELFF
>TRBV20-1|TRBD2|TRBJ2-1|few
TGCAGTGCTCCTCCCCTTGCGGGTCGCGGGAGCGATGAGCAGTTCTTC
CSAPPLAGRGSDEQFF
>TRBV7-3|-|TRBJ2-1|few
TGTGCCAGCAGACAGGCTTCCCTCGTGAATGAGCAGTTCTTC
CASRQASLVNEQFF
>TRBV29-1|-|TRBJ2-2|-
TGCAGCGTCGCATCAGGGACGCGCGCCGGGGAGCTGTTTTTT
CSVASGTRAGELFF
>TRBV18|TRBD2|TRBJ2-7|few
TGTGCCAGCTCACCCGGGACTAGCGGGAGGGCCTACGAGCAGTACTTC
CASSPGTSGRAYEQYF
>TRBV7-9|-|TRBJ2-2|-
TGTGCCAGCAGCGTGACCCCGGGACCCAACCCCGGGGAGCTGTTTTTT
CASSVTPGPNPGELFF
>TRBV27|TRBD1|TRBJ2-7|-
TGTGCCAGCAGACTACAGGGGTTTGGGCCCTACGAGCAGTACTTC
CASRLQGFGPYEQYF
>TRBV7-2|-|TRBJ2-7|few
TGTGCCAGCAGCTTAGGACTAGAGAACCACGAGCAGTACTTC
CASSLGLENHEQYF
>TRBV12-3/TRBV12-4|TRBD1|TRBJ1-5|few
TGTGCCAGCAACTCAGGGGGGAACAATCAGCCCCAGCATTTT
CASNSGGNNQPQHF
>TRBV7-6|TRBD2|TRBJ2-3|few
TGTGCCAGCAGCTCGACTAGCGGGGGGACAACAGATACGCAGTATTTT
CASSSTSGGTTDTQYF
>TRBV12-5|-|TRBJ2-1|-
TGTGCTAGTGGAGGAGGACCCCAGTCCTACAATGAGCAGTTCTTC
CASGGGPQSYNEQFF
>TRBV6-5|-|TRBJ2-1|few
TGTGCCAGCAGTCGGGGACCCCCTGGGGAGCAGTTCTTC
CASSRGPPGEQFF
>TRBV29-1|-|TRBJ2-7|-
TGCAGCGTTGGAAAAGGGCTCGACGAGCAGTACTTC
CSVGKGLDEQYF
>TRBV19|TRBD1|TRBJ1-1|-
TGTGCCAGTAGGTTACAGGGGTCGGACACTGAAGCTTTCTTT
CASRLQGSDTEAFF
>TRBV6-1|-|TRBJ2-2|-
TGTGCCAGCAGTGTGGGGCAGGGTACCGGGGAGCTGTTTTTT
CASSVGQGTGELFF
>TRBV27|TRBD1|TRBJ2-7|-
TGTGCCAGCTCCCGACAGGGATACTCCTACGAGCAGTACTTC
CASSRQGYSYEQYF
>TRBV7-2|TRBD1|TRBJ1-4|few
TGTGCCAGCAGCTTGGCCGGGACAGGGGGTGAAAAACTGTTTTTT
CASSLAGTGGEKLFF
>TRBV3-1|TRBD2|TRBJ2-1|-
TGTGCCAGCAGACAAGGGGGACTAGCGGGGTATGAGCAGTTCTTC
CASRQGGLAGYEQFF
>TRBV12-3/TRBV12-4|-|TRBJ1-4|-
TGTGCCAGCAGTTTAAATTCCGGAAAACTGTTTTTT
CASSLNSGKLFF
>TRBV5-6|TRBD2|TRBJ2-1|-
TGTGCCAGCAGCTTGGATCCTAGCTTGGGAGGGCGCTACAATGAGCAGTTCTTC
CASSLDPSLGGRYNEQFF
>TRBV7-7|-|TRBJ2-3|few
TGTGCCAGCAGCTTAGGTCTATCAGCCGATACGCAGTATTTT
CASSLGLSADTQYF
>TRBV19|-|TRBJ1-5|few
TGTGCCAGTAGTACGGGGCTTCGGCAGCCCCAGCATTTT
CASSTGLRQPQHF
>TRBV19|TRBD2|TRBJ2-5|few
TGTGCCAGTAGTATAGGGACGGGAGGCCAAGAGACCCAGTACTTC
CASSIGTGGQETQYF
>TRBV7-9|TRBD1|TRBJ1-5|-
TGTGCCAGCAGCTATACAGGGGATAGCAATCAGCCCCAGCATTTT
CASSYTGDSNQPQHF
>TRBV12-3/TRBV12-4|-|TRBJ1-1|-
TGTGCCAGCAGTTCGACAGGAGGAGGGACTGAAGCTTTCTTT
CASSSTGGGTEAFF
>TRBV29-1|TRBD1|TRBJ2-3|-
TGCAGCGTCGAAAACTACGACAGGGGGCGGCTGTATTTT
CSVENYDRGRLYF
>TRBV5-1|-|TRBJ2-1|-
TGCGCCAGCAGTGGGGGACGGGGGGCGCGTGATGAGCAGTTCTTC
CASSGGRGARDEQFF